This T cell receptor (beta chain) was sequenced for a study of Tregs in tolerant kidney transplant recipients. Study conclusions and caveats: The most relevant donor-specific Treg TCRbeta repertoire apparently came from expansion with activated donor B cells. This study did not directly address biological reproducibility.

Clones were read by immunoSEQ multiplex PCR, and TCRdb kept only the in-frame ones, dropping some. The table has 35,000 to 55,000 clones, about 89% seen once. Thawed PBMCs were FACS-sorted into unstimulated CD4+CD25+CD127- regulatory T cells, CD4+CD25- non-regulatory cells, CD4 and CD8 cells. The germline V gene has CDR1 SNHLY and CDR2 FYNNEI. Trimming pared 9 bases from V and 3 bases from J, leaving 15 bases between. The CDR3 has 13 residues. This clone was recorded a few times. Antigen specificity is unknown. Specimen: Tregs from blood. This chain links TRBV2 with TRBJ2-7; weak D call: TRBD2 (6 bases). The source is a human donor in good health. In nucleotides, the CDR3 is TGTGCCAGTAAAAAAGCGGGTTACTACGAGCAGTACTTC. This encodes CASKKAGYYEQYF.